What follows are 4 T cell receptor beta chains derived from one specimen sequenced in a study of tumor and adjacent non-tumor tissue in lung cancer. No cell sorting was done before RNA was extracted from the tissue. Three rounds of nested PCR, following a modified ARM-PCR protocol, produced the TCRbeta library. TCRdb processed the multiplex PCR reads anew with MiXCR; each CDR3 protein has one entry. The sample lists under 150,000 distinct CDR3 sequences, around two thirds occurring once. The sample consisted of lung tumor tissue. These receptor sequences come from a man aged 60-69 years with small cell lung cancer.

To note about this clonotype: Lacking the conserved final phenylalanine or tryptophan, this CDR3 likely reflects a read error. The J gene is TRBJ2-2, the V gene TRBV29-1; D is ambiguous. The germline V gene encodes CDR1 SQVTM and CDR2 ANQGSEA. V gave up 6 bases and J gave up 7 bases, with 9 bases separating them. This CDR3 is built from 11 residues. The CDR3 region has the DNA TGCAGCGTGGCCATACACGGGGAGCTGTTTTTA. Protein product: CSVAIHGELFL.

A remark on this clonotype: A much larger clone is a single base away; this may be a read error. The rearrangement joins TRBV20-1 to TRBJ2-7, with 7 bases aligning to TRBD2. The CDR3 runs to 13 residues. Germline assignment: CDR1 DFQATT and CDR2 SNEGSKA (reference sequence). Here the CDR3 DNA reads TGCAGTACTAGAGGACTAGGTACCTACGAGCAGTACTTC. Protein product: CSTRGLGTYEQYF.

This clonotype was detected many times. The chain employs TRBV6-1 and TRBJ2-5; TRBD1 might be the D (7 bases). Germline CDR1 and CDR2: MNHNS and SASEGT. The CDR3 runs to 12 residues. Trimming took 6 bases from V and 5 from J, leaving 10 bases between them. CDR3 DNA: TGTGCCAGCAGACAGGGGAGGGAGACCCAGTACTTC. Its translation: CASRQGRETQYF.

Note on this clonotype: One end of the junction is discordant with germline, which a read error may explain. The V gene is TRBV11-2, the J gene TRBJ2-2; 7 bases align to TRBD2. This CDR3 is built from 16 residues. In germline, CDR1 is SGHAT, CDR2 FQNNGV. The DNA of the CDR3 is TGTACCAGCAGCTTACTGTGGGGAGGGGACACCGGGGAGCTGTTTTTT. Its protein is CTSSLLWGGDTGELFF.